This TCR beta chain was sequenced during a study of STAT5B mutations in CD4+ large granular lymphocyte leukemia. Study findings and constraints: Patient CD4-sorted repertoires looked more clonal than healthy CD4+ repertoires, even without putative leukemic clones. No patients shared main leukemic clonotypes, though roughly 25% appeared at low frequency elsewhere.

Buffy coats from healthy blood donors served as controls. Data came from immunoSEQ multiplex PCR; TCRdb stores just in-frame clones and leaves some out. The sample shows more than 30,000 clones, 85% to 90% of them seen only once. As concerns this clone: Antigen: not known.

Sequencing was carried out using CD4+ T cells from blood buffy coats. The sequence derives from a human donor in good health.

CDR3 amino acids: CAISVDRVNSPLHF. The CDR3 coding sequence is TGTGCCATCAGTGTAGACAGGGTGAATTCACCCCTCCACTTT. The chain has TRBV10-3 and TRBJ1-6; 7 positions match TRBD1. CDR3 length equals 14 residues. With V trimmed by 4 bases and J by 7 bases, 4 bases remained unmatched. Germline loops: CDR1 ENHRY, CDR2 SYGVKD.